This T cell receptor (beta chain) is from a study of T cells in Graves' hyperthyroidism and ophthalmopathy (dated by TCRdb to between 2017 and 2020). For the wider study: Peripheral blood was collected at initial diagnosis, before any treatment. To identify distinguishing TCR V-J signatures, a discovery cohort of around 98 patients was used, comprising 40 to 45 with Graves' ophthalmopathy and some 60 with stable Graves' hyperthyroidism. Prospective prediction of ophthalmopathy was tested in an independent validation cohort of approximately 18 hyperthyroidism patients and 17 patients who later progressed to ophthalmopathy. The approximately 100 discovery patients were randomly divided into training and test sets at a 7:3 ratio. Thyroid tissue and blood T-cell repertoires from six Graves' hyperthyroidism patients were also compared in the study. After blood sampling, hyperthyroidism patients were treated with methimazole at a starting dose of 30 mg daily, and ophthalmopathy patients were treated with high-dose intravenous methylprednisolone. TCR Vbeta CDR3 sequencing of 140 or so peripheral blood samples (under 45 ophthalmopathy, 75 hyperthyroidism and approximately 17 progressor patients) is reported in the paper.

What the work shows at the level of the full study, not this receptor alone: A 13 V-J signature model separated ophthalmopathy from stable hyperthyroidism, with nearly 90% sensitivity and 81.08% specificity in cross-validation and 80%/75% in testing. During validation, the model predicted progression to ophthalmopathy a median of about 6.3 months ahead of onset, with around 70% sensitivity and 72% to 85% specificity. No statistical method was used to fix the sample size in advance, and group allocation was not hidden from the investigators. Most expanded thyroid clonotypes (frequency above 0.001) were also found in blood, which suggests that blood repertoires may mirror thyroid immune responses.

V was cut back by 2 bases and J by 2 bases, leaving a gap of 10 bases between them. The germline V gene supplies CDR1 MGHDK and CDR2 SYGVNS. The CDR3 has 15 amino acids, counting the end cysteine and phenylalanine. Kept here is only the CDR3 DNA, which spans 45 bases and is read in frame from base 1. TCR beta CDR3 regions were amplified from RNA transcripts. The TCR CDR3 was subjected to a first round of RT-PCR using the HTBI primer set and the Qiagen OneStep RT-PCR kit. The libraries were constructed in a second round of multiplex PCR and then size-selected and purified. Paired-end sequencing of the libraries was performed with 100 bp reads on an Illumina HiSeq2000. Per the authors' processing: Raw data were processed with SOAPnuke, discarding reads with adapters, uncalled bases, mean Phred below 15, or no exact constant-primer or identifier match. COPE v1.2.5 was used to merge the high-quality paired reads, and each unique nucleotide sequence was defined as a clonotype. MiTCR v1.1 was used to align clonotypes to the IMGT TRBV, TRBD and TRBJ reference segments. The analysis was restricted to V-J combinations with a frequency above 0.0001, which together covered 98% to 99.2% of the repertoires. The TCS score was defined as the ratio of F50 (clonal expansion) to E x V (chaos), calculated using BLOSUM62-based TCRdist between CDR3 peptides within each V-J. Welch's t-statistics and random forest reduced fewer than 600 V-J features to 10 to 15, which were used in a naive Bayes classifier (R e1071). TCRdb handled the public reads itself, with Q25 trimming in fastp and clone calling in MiXCR, and kept productive beta chains. Each entry merges the rows of one CDR3 protein and shows their most common DNA and genes. These V and J calls rely on TCRdb rather than the paper's analysis. The sample table records fewer than 650,000 distinct CDR3 sequences; approximately 15% of these occur just once. The ten largest clones represent around 5.4% of the sample.

This clonotype has only a few counts. This clone's antigen is unknown. No base-level quality is on record; no much larger clone is a single base apart. Hyperthyroidism patients were newly diagnosed, with disease duration under 2 months, and aged 18 to 65 years. Patients with uncontrolled infections, other autoimmune diseases, pregnancy or lactation were excluded. Diagnoses were established on the basis of clinical symptoms, serum thyroxine and TRAb, thyroid ultrasound, and orbital computed tomography. For progressor patients, blood was drawn at the first diagnosis of hyperthyroidism, before any ophthalmopathy symptoms had appeared. Ficoll-Paque density gradient centrifugation was used to isolate PBMCs from under 11 ml of fresh peripheral blood. Progressor patients were first diagnosed with Graves' hyperthyroidism and then developed ophthalmopathy during follow-up. Total RNA was extracted with Trizol reagent, and quality was checked on an Agilent 2100 Bioanalyzer.

The chain was built from TRBV25-1 and TRBJ1-3; no D segment can be confidently identified. The sequenced material came from blood. This TCR came from a woman in her 30s with Graves' hyperthyroidism that later progressed to Graves' ophthalmopathy. The sequenced DNA: TGTGCCAGCAGTGAAGGAGTTCTCGCTGGAAACACCATATATTTT. Its coded protein is CASSEGVLAGNTIYF. With the rest looked up from the reference TRBV25-1 and TRBJ1-3 genes rather than sequenced, the full variable domain is EADIYQTPRYLVIGTGKKITLECSQTMGHDKMYWYQQDPGMELHLIHYSYGVNSTEKGDLSSESTVSRIRTEHFPLTLESARPSHTSQYLCASSEGVLAGNTIYFGEGSWLTVV.